Shown below are 14 T cell receptor beta chains from a single sample sequenced in a study of blood T cell repertoires in COVID-19 (dated by TCRdb to 2019 to 2021). The library was prepared using the immunoSEQ multiplex PCR assay. TCRdb provides this immuneACCESS table in a form limited to in-frame rearrangements. Some clones are lacking; in checked studies, under half of them reflect an unresolved V gene, and why the rest are absent is not known. A total of about 69,000 clones appear in this sample, less than 90% of them only once. The ten largest make up 2.5% to 3.5% of the sample. The specimen was peripheral blood. These receptors all stem from a man of 80 years or more with acute or convalescent COVID-19.

The chain links TRBV10-1 to TRBJ1-3; D not resolved. CDR1 is WNHNN, CDR2 SYGVQD, per germline (reference sequence). The CDR3 totals 15 residues. Trimming shortened V by 0 bases and J by 2 bases, and 8 bases separated the two germline ends. In DNA form, the CDR3 reads TGCGCCAGCAGTGAGTCTTCGGTCCCTGGAAACACCATATATTTT. Translation gives CASSESSVPGNTIYF.

The chain recombines TRBV3-1 (or the pseudogene TRBV3-2) with TRBJ1-1, with D tentatively TRBD1 (5 bases). From germline, CDR1 is LGHDT and CDR2 YNNKEL (reference sequence). The CDR3 runs 15 residues. Trimming stripped 1 base from V and 0 bases from J, with 9 bases between. CDR3: CASSQGAGVNTEAFF. The CDR3 DNA is TGTGCCAGCAGCCAAGGTGCGGGGGTGAACACTGAAGCTTTCTTT.

The chain employs TRBV6-5 and TRBJ1-1, with D hard to call. Germline CDR1 is MNHEY and CDR2 is SVGAGI. This CDR3 is 13 amino acids long. The ends were cut back, 3 bases at V and 1 base at J, with 6 bases in the middle. This CDR3 is CASSYQANTEAFF. The CDR3 bases are TGTGCCAGCAGTTATCAGGCGAACACTGAAGCTTTCTTT.

The CDR3 nucleotides are TGTGCCAGCGGAGACAGGGCGGTAAGAGCTTTCTTT. This codes for CASGDRAVRAFF. This chain uses TRBV6-5 with TRBJ1-1, with TRBD1 matching 7 bases. Germline CDR1 is MNHEY and CDR2 is SVGAGI. V lost 8 bases to trimming and J lost 10 bases; unmatched junction nucleotides: 10. The CDR3 spans 12 residues.

This chain links TRBV12-5 with TRBJ2-1, with D possibly matching TRBD2 (5 bases). Trimming cost V 0 bases and J 4 bases, with 10 bases left between them. Germline V gene sequence: CDR1 LGHNT, CDR2 FRNRAP. CDR3 length: 15 amino acids. CDR3 in amino acids: CASGLVSGKYNEQFF. CDR3 DNA: TGTGCTAGTGGTTTGGTATCGGGAAAATACAATGAGCAGTTCTTC.

This clone is a singleton in its sample. The chain carries TRBV15 and TRBJ2-1; 8 nucleotides agree with TRBD2. J gave up 2 bases and V 1 base, and 4 bases lay outside the gene matches. This CDR3 contains 16 residues. CDR1 LNHNV and CDR2 YYDKDF come from the germline V gene (reference sequence). This CDR3 reads CATSRGREVPYNEQFF. Written as DNA, the CDR3 is TGTGCCACCAGCAGAGGGCGGGAGGTCCCCTACAATGAGCAGTTCTTC. Together with reference TRBV15 and TRBJ2-1, the CDR3 gives the full variable domain: DAMVIQNPRYQVTQFGKPVTLSCSQTLNHNVMYWYQQKSSQAPKLLFHYYDKDFNNEADTPDNFQSRRPNTSFCFLDIRSPGLGDTAMYLCATSRGREVPYNEQFFGPGTRLTVL.

V gene TRBV7-2 combines with J gene TRBJ1-1; a weak D match, TRBD1 (6 bases). From germline, CDR1 is SGHTA and CDR2 FQGNSA. The CDR3 spans 13 residues. V was pared by 5 bases and J by 7 bases, with 14 bases between. The CDR3 sequence: CASSPYREGEAFF. CDR3 bases: TGTGCCAGCAGCCCCTACAGGGAGGGTGAAGCTTTCTTT.

The rearrangement links TRBV5-1 to TRBJ2-2, with 15 bases that match TRBD2. CDR1 is SGHRS, CDR2 YFSETQ, per germline. V trimming: 3 bases; J trimming: 13 bases; junction bases outside the gene matches: 4. There are 14 residues in the CDR3. CDR3 DNA: TGCGCCAGCAGCTGGGGACTAGCGGGAGGCGGGCTGTTTTTT. Translated, it gives CASSWGLAGGGLFF.

This clone has only one observation. V usage is TRBV2 and J usage is TRBJ2-1; 8 positions agree with TRBD2. The CDR3 covers 14 residues. Germline V gene lookup returns CDR1 SNHLY and CDR2 FYNNEI. J gave up 10 bases and V 6 bases, and 11 bases lay outside the gene matches. The CDR3 here is CASSARAGVREQFF. The DNA of the CDR3 is TGTGCCAGCAGCGCTAGAGCGGGAGTAAGGGAGCAGTTCTTC.

The V call is TRBV30, the J call TRBJ1-3, with a tentative D call TRBD1 (6 bases). This CDR3 is 16 amino acids long. Germline V gives CDR1 GTSNPN, CDR2 SVGIG (reference sequence). V dropped 1 base and J dropped 2 bases, with 15 bases sitting between them. The CDR3 region has the DNA TGTGCCTGGAGTGCGCCCGGGACATCTCCTGGAAACACCATATATTTT. Translating gives CAWSAPGTSPGNTIYF.

Only one count was recorded for this clone. The V and J genes are TRBV6-5 and TRBJ1-1, with 7 bases aligning to TRBD1. Germline trimming cut 0 bases from V and 4 bases from J; bases unmatched to any gene: 8. This CDR3 region has 16 residues. Germline V CDR1 and CDR2: MNHEY, SVGAGI. The CDR3 sequence: CASSYSARGSGTEAFF. The CDR3 DNA reads TGTGCCAGCAGTTACTCGGCCAGGGGGTCCGGCACTGAAGCTTTCTTT.

V gene TRBV13 combines with J gene TRBJ1-1; D might be TRBD1 (6 bases). Germline V gene sequence: CDR1 PRHDT, CDR2 FYEKMQ (reference sequence). The CDR3 length is 12 residues. V was shortened by 1 base and J by 6 bases, with 6 bases between the two germline ends. Here the CDR3 DNA reads TGTGCCAGCAGCTTAGCAGGGGCTGAAGCTTTCTTT. Amino acids: CASSLAGAEAFF.

This sequence joins TRBV11-3 and TRBJ2-5, with D perhaps matching TRBD2 (7 bases). The germline gives CDR1 SGHNT, CDR2 YENEEA. The length of the CDR3 is 15 residues. Trimming took 5 bases from V and 4 from J, leaving 17 bases between them. The CDR3 bases are TGTGCCAGCAGCCCTAGGAAAGGGGGGGGAGAGACCCAGTACTTC. Protein sequence: CASSPRKGGGETQYF.

The chain joins TRBV4-3 to TRBJ1-2, with D tentatively TRBD1 (5 bases). The length of the CDR3 is 14 residues. In germline, CDR1 is LGHNA, CDR2 YSLEER. V was clipped by 4 bases and J by 4 bases, with 13 bases between them. The CDR3 nucleotides are TGCGCCAGCAGCCCTTACCCCGGGGGCTATGGCTACACCTTC. This encodes CASSPYPGGYGYTF.